A single sample is the source of the 2 T cell receptor beta chains below, sequenced in a study of cytomegalovirus exposure and HLA in healthy donors. The table came from immunoSEQ multiplex PCR; TCRdb's copy has only in-frame clones and leaves some out. The sample carries under 80,000 clones, roughly 95% recorded once. Sequencing used PBMCs. These receptors came from a woman aged 18-29 years in good health and CMV-seropositive.

The genes are TRBV10-3 and TRBJ1-5, with 7 bases that match TRBD1. V lost 4 bases, J lost 6 bases, and 6 bases stayed unmatched. The CDR3 length is 14 residues. Looked up from germline, CDR1 is ENHRY and CDR2 is SYGVKD. CDR3 DNA sequence: TGTGCCATCAGTGGGGCTGACAGGGCTCAGCCCCAGCATTTT. Its translation: CAISGADRAQPQHF.

The J gene is TRBJ2-7, the V gene TRBV6-5, with D possibly TRBD1 on 6 matching bases. V lost 5 bases and J lost 7, with 12 bases in between. This CDR3 contains 12 residues. Germline lookup yields CDR1 MNHEY and CDR2 SVGAGI. The CDR3 DNA reads as TGTGCCAGCAGTACAGGGCTGTATGAGCAGTACTTC. Residues: CASSTGLYEQYF.